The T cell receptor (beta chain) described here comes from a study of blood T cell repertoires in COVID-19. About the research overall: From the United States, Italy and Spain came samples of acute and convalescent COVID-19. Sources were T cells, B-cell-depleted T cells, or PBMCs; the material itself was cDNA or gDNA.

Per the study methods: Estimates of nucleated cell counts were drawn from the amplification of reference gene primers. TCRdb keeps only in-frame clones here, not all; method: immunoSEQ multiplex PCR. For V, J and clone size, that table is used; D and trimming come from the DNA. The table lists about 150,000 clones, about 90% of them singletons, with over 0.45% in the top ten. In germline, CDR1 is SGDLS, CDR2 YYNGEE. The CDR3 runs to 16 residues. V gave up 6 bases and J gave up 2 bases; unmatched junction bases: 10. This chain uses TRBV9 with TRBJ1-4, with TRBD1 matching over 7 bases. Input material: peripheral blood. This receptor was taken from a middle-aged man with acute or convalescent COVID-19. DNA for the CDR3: TGTGCCAGCACCGTCGACAGGGTCTGGACTAATGAAAAACTGTTTTTT. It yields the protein CASTVDRVWTNEKLFF.